This TCR beta chain was sequenced during a study of cytomegalovirus exposure and HLA in healthy donors. The wider study: The 90 to 150 validation repertoires used the same platform as the roughly 610 first-cohort repertoires, a later analysis reported. Study-wide findings and caveats: Researchers catalogued approximately 170 TCR beta chains as cytomegalovirus-associated. Later, an analysis found that TCR clusters from the first cohort tended to co-occur in the roughly 120 validation repertoires. Among the CMV-associated chains, three were confirmed in vitro as specific for CMV antigens.

Germline V gene lookup returns CDR1 MNHEY and CDR2 SMNVEV (reference sequence). Between the trimmed V and J ends, which lost 0 bases and 4 bases, there was a span of 10 bases. The CDR3 runs to 14 residues. Clones were sequenced by immunoSEQ multiplex PCR, and TCRdb holds only the in-frame ones, with some missing. The sample has over 85,000 clones; over 85% are singletons. Notes on this clone: The antigen remains unidentified. The sample has other DNA sequences that encode this CDR3 too.

This rearrangement joins TRBV27 to TRBJ2-7, with D perhaps matching TRBD2 (7 bases). What was sequenced was PBMCs. The receptor was derived from a woman in her late teens or twenties in good health and CMV-seronegative. The CDR3 coding sequence is TGTGCCAGCAGTTTATCGAAGGGGGGGTACGAGCAGTACTTC. Translated: CASSLSKGGYEQYF.